This T cell receptor beta chain was identified during a study of blood T cell repertoires in COVID-19. Study at large: The United States, Italy and Spain supplied acute and convalescent COVID-19 samples. T cells, B-cell-depleted T cells, or PBMCs provided the cDNA or gDNA that served as material.

Authors' methods: Reference gene primer amplification gave estimated nucleated cell counts. Clones were read by immunoSEQ multiplex PCR, and TCRdb kept only the in-frame ones, dropping some. V, J and clone size reflect that table, while D and trimming were determined from the DNA. This sample has about 30,000 clones, with 81% found just once. The CDR3 has 14 amino acids. The J segment lost 1 base and the V segment lost 6 bases, leaving 4 bases of the junction unmatched. Germline assignment: CDR1 KGHSH and CDR2 LQKENI. It was during active infection that Seattle patients were enrolled and then longitudinally followed. This clone appeared once.

V is TRBV18 and J is TRBJ2-5, with 8 bases lining up with TRBD1. The TCR comes from an older man with COVID-19, enrolled during active disease. The sample consisted of peripheral blood. The CDR3 nucleotides read TGTGCCAGCTCCGACAGGGGAGTCCAAGAGACCCAGTACTTC. Translated, it gives CASSDRGVQETQYF.